These T cell receptor beta chains were read from a single sample in a study of OX40 agonist ivuxolimab in advanced cancers. Only in-frame clones appear in the TCRdb table, and some are missing; sequencing was by immunoSEQ multiplex PCR. In the table there are some 73,000 clones, just under 90% of which are singletons. Material: CD4+ or CD8+ T cells sorted from blood, obtained in a trial of the OX40 agonist ivuxolimab. These receptors were collected from an adult with an advanced solid tumor such as melanoma, head and neck, liver or kidney cancer. CDR3s include the opening cysteine and the closing phenylalanine or tryptophan. A D gene is named only where the DNA matches it firmly. Size is stated for part of the rows, as once, few or many counts, or as a class when the clone is expanded.

v_call: TRBV19; j_call: TRBJ2-7; d_call: TRBD1; clone_size: -; cdr3_aa: CASSIGDRVFNEQYF; cdr3_nt: TGTGCCAGTAGTATAGGCGACAGGGTTTTCAACGAGCAGTACTTC
v_call: TRBV7-9; j_call: TRBJ2-7; d_call: TRBD1; clone_size: -; cdr3_aa: CASSSRDRGLQPEQYF; cdr3_nt: TGTGCCAGCAGCTCCCGGGACAGGGGTCTCCAGCCCGAGCAGTACTTC
v_call: TRBV19; j_call: TRBJ1-5; d_call: -; clone_size: -; cdr3_aa: CASYPSGDNQPQHF; cdr3_nt: TGTGCCAGTTATCCCTCGGGGGACAATCAGCCCCAGCATTTT
v_call: TRBV7-4; j_call: TRBJ2-1; d_call: -; clone_size: -; cdr3_aa: CASSLAWQGRFF; cdr3_nt: TGTGCCAGCAGCTTAGCGTGGCAGGGGCGGTTCTTC
v_call: TRBV7-9; j_call: TRBJ2-3; d_call: -; clone_size: once; cdr3_aa: CASSLRLTDTQYF; cdr3_nt: TGTGCCAGCAGCTTAAGGCTAACAGATACGCAGTATTTT
v_call: TRBV27; j_call: TRBJ1-6; d_call: -; clone_size: -; cdr3_aa: CASSPYLTGSLYNSPLHF; cdr3_nt: TGTGCCAGCAGTCCGTACTTAACAGGGTCGCTATATAATTCACCCCTCCACTTT
v_call: TRBV10-1; j_call: TRBJ2-7; d_call: TRBD2; clone_size: -; cdr3_aa: CASSDPGLAGDEQYF; cdr3_nt: TGCGCCAGCAGTGACCCCGGACTAGCGGGAGACGAGCAGTACTTC
v_call: TRBV11-2; j_call: TRBJ2-7; d_call: -; clone_size: few; cdr3_aa: CASSWDSSSYEQYF; cdr3_nt: TGTGCCAGCAGCTGGGACTCCTCATCCTACGAGCAGTACTTC
v_call: TRBV30; j_call: TRBJ1-4; d_call: -; clone_size: -; cdr3_aa: CAWRRATNEKLFF; cdr3_nt: TGTGCCTGGAGAAGGGCAACTAATGAAAAACTGTTTTTT
v_call: TRBV6-1; j_call: TRBJ1-5; d_call: -; clone_size: -; cdr3_aa: CASSAGAYSNQPQHF; cdr3_nt: TGTGCCAGCAGTGCTGGGGCATATAGCAATCAGCCCCAGCATTTT
v_call: TRBV10-3; j_call: TRBJ2-5; d_call: TRBD2; clone_size: once; cdr3_aa: CAISDWTSGGVWETQYF; cdr3_nt: TGTGCCATCAGTGACTGGACTAGCGGGGGCGTATGGGAGACCCAGTACTTC
v_call: TRBV2; j_call: TRBJ2-7; d_call: -; clone_size: once; cdr3_aa: CASGVGGYEQYF; cdr3_nt: TGTGCCAGCGGTGTGGGGGGCTACGAGCAGTACTTC
v_call: TRBV5-8; j_call: TRBJ2-3; d_call: -; clone_size: -; cdr3_aa: CASSSFPSTDTQYF; cdr3_nt: TGTGCCAGCAGTTCCTTCCCTAGCACAGATACGCAGTATTTT
v_call: TRBV6-4; j_call: TRBJ1-1; d_call: -; clone_size: -; cdr3_aa: CASKVTENTEAFF; cdr3_nt: TGTGCCAGCAAAGTGACAGAGAACACTGAAGCTTTCTTT
v_call: TRBV14; j_call: TRBJ1-1; d_call: -; clone_size: -; cdr3_aa: CASSQDLRAEAFF; cdr3_nt: TGTGCCAGCAGCCAAGATCTAAGGGCTGAAGCTTTCTTT
v_call: TRBV5-1; j_call: TRBJ2-7; d_call: -; clone_size: -; cdr3_aa: CASSGDNTYEQYF; cdr3_nt: TGCGCCAGCAGTGGGGACAATACCTACGAGCAGTACTTC
v_call: TRBV27; j_call: TRBJ2-1; d_call: TRBD1; clone_size: -; cdr3_aa: CASSFGQGYNEQFF; cdr3_nt: TGTGCCAGCAGTTTTGGACAGGGGTACAATGAGCAGTTCTTC
v_call: TRBV11-2; j_call: TRBJ2-5; d_call: TRBD1; clone_size: -; cdr3_aa: CASSFVPTGVQETQYF; cdr3_nt: TGTGCCAGCAGCTTCGTCCCGACAGGGGTGCAAGAGACCCAGTACTTC
v_call: TRBV4-1; j_call: TRBJ2-7; d_call: -; clone_size: -; cdr3_aa: CASSRQGGTYEQYF; cdr3_nt: TGCGCCAGCAGCCGGCAGGGGGGGACCTACGAGCAGTACTTC
v_call: TRBV29-1; j_call: TRBJ2-7; d_call: TRBD1; clone_size: -; cdr3_aa: CSVERDSPYEQYF; cdr3_nt: TGCAGCGTTGAGAGGGACAGCCCCTACGAGCAGTACTTC
v_call: TRBV4-1; j_call: TRBJ1-4; d_call: -; clone_size: -; cdr3_aa: CASTRAFENEKLFF; cdr3_nt: TGCGCCAGCACGAGGGCGTTCGAAAATGAAAAACTGTTTTTT
v_call: TRBV5-4; j_call: TRBJ1-1; d_call: -; clone_size: -; cdr3_aa: CASSLITTEAFF; cdr3_nt: TGTGCCAGCAGCTTGATCACCACTGAAGCTTTCTTT
v_call: TRBV6-5; j_call: TRBJ1-1; d_call: -; clone_size: -; cdr3_aa: CASSYSRGGNTEAFF; cdr3_nt: TGTGCCAGCAGTTACTCCCGTGGGGGGAACACTGAAGCTTTCTTT
v_call: TRBV27; j_call: TRBJ2-7; d_call: -; clone_size: -; cdr3_aa: CASSLDHSSYEQYF; cdr3_nt: TGTGCCAGCAGTCTGGACCACAGCTCCTACGAGCAGTACTTC
v_call: TRBV5-1; j_call: TRBJ1-1; d_call: TRBD1; clone_size: -; cdr3_aa: CASSPILGQGLTGTEAFF; cdr3_nt: TGCGCCAGCAGCCCCATCCTAGGACAGGGGCTCACGGGCACTGAAGCTTTCTTT
v_call: TRBV7-9; j_call: TRBJ1-4; d_call: TRBD1; clone_size: -; cdr3_aa: CASSSKTGTNEKLFF; cdr3_nt: TGTGCCAGCAGCTCCAAGACAGGGACTAATGAAAAACTGTTTTTT
v_call: TRBV6-1; j_call: TRBJ1-5; d_call: -; clone_size: -; cdr3_aa: CASRNGFGWPQHF; cdr3_nt: TGTGCCAGCCGAAACGGGTTTGGGTGGCCCCAGCATTTT
v_call: TRBV7-2; j_call: TRBJ1-2; d_call: TRBD1; clone_size: -; cdr3_aa: CASSLDHRGYDYGYTF; cdr3_nt: TGTGCCAGCAGCTTAGATCACAGGGGGTATGACTATGGCTACACCTTC
v_call: TRBV6-6; j_call: TRBJ1-1; d_call: -; clone_size: once; cdr3_aa: CATREVLVNTEAFF; cdr3_nt: TGTGCCACCCGGGAGGTTTTGGTGAACACTGAAGCTTTCTTT
v_call: TRBV28; j_call: TRBJ2-2; d_call: -; clone_size: -; cdr3_aa: CASSTHRADNTGELFF; cdr3_nt: TGTGCCAGCAGTACACACAGGGCCGATAACACCGGGGAGCTGTTTTTT
v_call: TRBV28; j_call: TRBJ1-1; d_call: -; clone_size: -; cdr3_aa: CASSLGWGGKNTEAFF; cdr3_nt: TGTGCCAGCAGTTTGGGCTGGGGAGGCAAGAACACTGAAGCTTTCTTT
v_call: TRBV5-4; j_call: TRBJ1-1; d_call: -; clone_size: -; cdr3_aa: CASSLGSRTEAFF; cdr3_nt: TGTGCCAGCAGCTTGGGATCGCGGACTGAAGCTTTCTTT
v_call: TRBV10-1; j_call: TRBJ2-3; d_call: -; clone_size: -; cdr3_aa: CASSRVPGIVSRDTQYF; cdr3_nt: TGCGCCAGCAGTAGGGTCCCTGGGATAGTGAGTAGAGATACGCAGTATTTT
v_call: TRBV27; j_call: TRBJ2-1; d_call: -; clone_size: -; cdr3_aa: CASSFGAAGEQFF; cdr3_nt: TGTGCCAGCAGTTTCGGGGCTGCGGGTGAGCAGTTCTTC
v_call: TRBV27; j_call: TRBJ1-6; d_call: -; clone_size: -; cdr3_aa: CASRTLGGLVSPLHF; cdr3_nt: TGTGCCAGCAGAACCCTAGGGGGGTTGGTGTCACCCCTCCACTTT
v_call: TRBV19; j_call: TRBJ2-1; d_call: TRBD2; clone_size: -; cdr3_aa: CASRTSGGQYNEQFF; cdr3_nt: TGTGCCAGTAGGACTAGCGGGGGTCAATACAATGAGCAGTTCTTC
v_call: TRBV27; j_call: TRBJ2-3; d_call: -; clone_size: -; cdr3_aa: CASRPGHRTDTQYF; cdr3_nt: TGTGCCAGCAGACCGGGACATCGCACAGATACGCAGTATTTT